This T cell receptor (beta chain) was sequenced for a study of CD8 T cells in Susac syndrome. Findings of the study overall: A relatively small number of individuals underwent TCR sequencing and HLA analysis.

To note about this clonotype: Its antigen is as yet unknown.

The sequenced target, TCR beta, came from blood CD8+ and CD4+ T cells. The multiple sclerosis controls were treatment-naive patients affected by stable or active relapsing-remitting disease. Negative isolation was applied to CD8+ and CD4+ T cells, and FACS enrichment was applied to TEMRA cells. Trimming pared 5 bases from V and 0 bases from J, leaving 7 bases between. Germline CDR1 reads SGHTA; CDR2 reads FQGNSA. CDR3 length: 14 residues. An amount of RNA that ranged from roughly 0.5 to 1 ug was reverse transcribed with random hexamers. TCRdb re-derived calls from the immunoSEQ multiplex PCR reads in MiXCR, one entry per CDR3 protein. The data hold about 69,000 distinct CDR3 sequences, with about 91% observed a single time.

Sequencing input: CD8+ T cells from PBMCs. The receptor's source is a human donor with multiple sclerosis. This chain joins TRBV7-2 and TRBJ2-2; D is uncertain. CDR3: CASSVPSNTGELFF. The CDR3 nucleotides read TGTGCCAGCAGCGTCCCCTCGAACACCGGGGAGCTGTTTTTT.